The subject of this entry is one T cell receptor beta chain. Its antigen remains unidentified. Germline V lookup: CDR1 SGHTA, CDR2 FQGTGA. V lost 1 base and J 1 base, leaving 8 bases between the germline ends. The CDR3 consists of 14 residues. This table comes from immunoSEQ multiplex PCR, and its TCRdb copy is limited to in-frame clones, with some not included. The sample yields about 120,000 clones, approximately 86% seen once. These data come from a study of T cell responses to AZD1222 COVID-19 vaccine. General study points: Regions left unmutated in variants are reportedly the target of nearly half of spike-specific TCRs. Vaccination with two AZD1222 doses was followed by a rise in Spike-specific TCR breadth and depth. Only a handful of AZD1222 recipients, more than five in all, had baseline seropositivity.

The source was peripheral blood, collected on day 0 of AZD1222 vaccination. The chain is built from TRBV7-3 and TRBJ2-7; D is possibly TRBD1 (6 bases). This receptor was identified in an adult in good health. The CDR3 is CASSLSGTSYEQYF. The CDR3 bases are TGTGCCAGCAGCTTAAGTGGGACATCCTACGAGCAGTACTTC.